This TCR beta chain was sequenced during a study of radiotherapy plus CTLA-4 blockade in lung cancer. Study-level findings and limits: Following radiotherapy plus ipilimumab, tumor-derived TCR clones expanded in the blood. Early clone dynamics of blood T cells, plus interferon-beta, reportedly predicted response best.

The assay was immunoSEQ multiplex PCR, and TCRdb's table has in-frame clones only and misses some. Among about 25,000 clones listed, around 70% were seen once. This clone has just one count. What it binds is not known. The CDR3 is made up of 14 amino acids. Germline CDR1 reads MNHNY; CDR2 reads SVGAGI (reference sequence). Trimming took 7 bases from V and 0 from J, leaving 13 bases between them. The material sequenced was peripheral blood, taken from a patient treated with radiotherapy plus ipilimumab. The receptor was derived from a human donor with non-small cell lung cancer who had stable disease on radiotherapy plus ipilimumab. V gene TRBV6-6 combines with J gene TRBJ2-7; D is uncertain. The CDR3 DNA reads as TGTGCCAGCAAACTCCGTGATAGCTCCTACGAGCAGTACTTC. This encodes CASKLRDSSYEQYF.